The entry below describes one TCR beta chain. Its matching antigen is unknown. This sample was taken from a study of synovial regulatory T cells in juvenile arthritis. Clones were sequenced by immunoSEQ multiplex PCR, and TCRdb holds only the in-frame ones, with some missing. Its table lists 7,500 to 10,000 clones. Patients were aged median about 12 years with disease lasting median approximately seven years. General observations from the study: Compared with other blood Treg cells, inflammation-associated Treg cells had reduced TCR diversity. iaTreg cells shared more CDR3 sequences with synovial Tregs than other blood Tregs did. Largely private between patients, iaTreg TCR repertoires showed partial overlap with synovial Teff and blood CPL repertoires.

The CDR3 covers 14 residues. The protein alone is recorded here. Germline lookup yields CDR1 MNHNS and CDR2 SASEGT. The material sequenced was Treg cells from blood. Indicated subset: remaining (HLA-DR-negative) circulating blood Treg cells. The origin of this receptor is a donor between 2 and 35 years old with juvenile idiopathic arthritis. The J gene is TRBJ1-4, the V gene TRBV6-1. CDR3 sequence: CASSITATNEKLFF.